The text below deals with one T cell receptor (beta chain). Its target is unknown. TCRdb keeps only in-frame clones here, not all; method: immunoSEQ multiplex PCR. This sample yields roughly 15,000 clones, of which approximately 82% are seen a single time; around 7.7% belongs to the top ten. This specimen comes from a study of brain metastases from non-small cell lung cancer. Points from the study as a whole: Brain metastases had lower T-cell infiltration than primary tumors.

The CDR3 has 18 amino acids. The junction had 13 bases not matched to a gene; V was cut back by 7 bases and J by 1 base. Germline V gene sequence: CDR1 SGHVS, CDR2 FQNEAQ. Sequences were obtained from primary lung tumor tissue. The chain links TRBV7-8 to TRBJ1-4; TRBD1 agrees at 9 bases. The clonotype originates from a donor aged 40 or older with non-small cell lung cancer. Here the CDR3 reads CASTPGWDRVVTNEKLFF. The CDR3 bases are TGTGCCAGCACCCCGGGATGGGACAGGGTAGTAACTAATGAAAAACTGTTTTTT.